The clone carrying this TCR beta chain was detected once. Only in-frame clones appear in the TCRdb table, and some are missing; sequencing was by immunoSEQ multiplex PCR. The data show hundreds of thousands of clones, 77% seen once. This record belongs to a study of shared clonotypes between healthy human individuals. The clonotype was recovered from a woman aged 40-49 years in good health. Some clones in this sample may be carry-over from other donors' samples. The material sequenced was PBMCs.

CDR3 nucleotide sequence: TGTGCCAGCAGAGAGTGGGAACAGGTGAACACTGAAGCTTTCTTT. As protein: CASREWEQVNTEAFF. This chain links TRBV2 with TRBJ1-1; D might be TRBD1 (5 bases). The germline CDR1 and CDR2 sequences are SNHLY and FYNNEI. There are 15 residues in the CDR3. The V end lost 6 bases, the J end lost 0 bases, and 14 bases lay between the germline ends.